This T cell receptor beta chain was retrieved from a study of response to subunit inactivated influenza vaccine. TCRdb passed the RT-PCR reads through MiXCR, listing each CDR3 protein once. The table lists some 300,000 distinct CDR3 sequences, 22% of them singletons. Comments on this clonotype: The antigen is undetermined.

V was shortened by 4 bases and J by 2 bases, with 18 bases between the two germline ends. CDR1 MNHEY and CDR2 SMNVEV come from the germline V gene (reference sequence). The CDR3 loop spans 16 amino acids. General study points: The study's authors posited that every seasonal influenza vaccination enlists few new T cells.

The chain joins TRBV27 to TRBJ2-7; TRBD1 or TRBD2 may be the D gene (6 bases each). The origin of this receptor is a man between 50 and 75 years old who received an inactivated influenza vaccine. Sequenced here: PBMCs from blood, sampled around 22 months after vaccination. CDR3 sequence: CASSSPRGAKAYEQYF. The CDR3 coding sequence is TGTGCCAGCAGTTCTCCAAGGGGGGCGAAGGCCTACGAGCAGTACTTC.